These T cell receptor beta chains were read from a single sample in a study of T cell responses to AZD1222 COVID-19 vaccine. Here immunoSEQ multiplex PCR was the method, and the copy in TCRdb shows in-frame clones only, minus some. The sample shows approximately 170,000 clones, approximately 94% of them seen only once. The sample here was peripheral blood, taken 28 days after the second AZD1222 dose. These receptors originate from an adult who received the AZD1222 COVID-19 vaccine. CDR3s include the opening cysteine and the closing phenylalanine or tryptophan. A D gene is named only where the DNA matches it firmly. Clone size is shown for a subset of rows, as once, few, many or a class of expanded clone.

V	size	D	J	DNA	CDR3
TRBV9	-	TRBD2	TRBJ2-5	TGTGCCAGCAGCGTAGGAACTAGCGGGAGGGAGACCCAGTACTTC	CASSVGTSGRETQYF
TRBV6-1	-	-	TRBJ1-5	TGTGCCAGCAGTGATCATGGGAATCAGCCCCAGCATTTT	CASSDHGNQPQHF
TRBV4-2	once	TRBD1	TRBJ2-2	TGTGCCAGCAGCCTGGGACGCAGGGGGCTTATTTACACCGGGGAGCTGTTTTTT	CASSLGRRGLIYTGELFF
TRBV5-1	-	-	TRBJ1-1	TGCGCCAGCAGCTTGGCAGGGAACACTGAAGCTTTCTTT	CASSLAGNTEAFF
TRBV5-4	-	-	TRBJ1-2	TGTGCCAGCAGCCCGGCCGGGGCAGATGGCTACACCTTC	CASSPAGADGYTF
TRBV5-4	-	TRBD1	TRBJ2-7	TGTGCCAGCAGCACTCTGACAGGGGCCTCCTACGAGCAGTACTTC	CASSTLTGASYEQYF
TRBV2	-	TRBD1	TRBJ1-1	TGTGCCAGCAGTGAAGCGGCAGGGGGCAAAGCTTTCTTT	CASSEAAGGKAFF
TRBV6-4	-	-	TRBJ2-3	TGTGCCAGCAGCCCGGACGGGAGCACAGATACGCAGTATTTT	CASSPDGSTDTQYF
TRBV25-1	-	-	TRBJ1-2	TGTGCCAGCAGTGCCTTGGCTAGGGATGGCTACACCTTC	CASSALARDGYTF
TRBV19	-	TRBD2	TRBJ2-3	TGTGCCAGTAGTATGAGACTAGCGGGAGGAGTAGATACGCAGTATTTT	CASSMRLAGGVDTQYF
TRBV7-2	once	-	TRBJ2-2	TGTGCCAGCAGCACCGCGAACACCGGGGAGCTGTTTTTT	CASSTANTGELFF
TRBV4-3	few	-	TRBJ2-7	TGCGCCAGCAGCCTCGAGCTAAGATCTCCCTACGAGCAGTACTTC	CASSLELRSPYEQYF
TRBV6-5	-	-	TRBJ1-3	TGTGCCAGTACGGGACACCCCTCTGGAAACACCATATATTTT	CASTGHPSGNTIYF
TRBV4-2	once	TRBD1	TRBJ2-7	TGTGCCAGCAGCCACCCGGGACAGGGGGCCCAAAGCTACGAGCAGTACTTC	CASSHPGQGAQSYEQYF
TRBV5-4	-	TRBD2	TRBJ2-1	TGTGCCAGCAGCCAGCGGGAGATTGAGTTCTTC	CASSQREIEFF
TRBV18	once	-	TRBJ2-1	TGTGCCAGCTCACCACCTAGCGTCCATGAGCAGTTCTTC	CASSPPSVHEQFF
TRBV7-2	-	-	TRBJ2-1	TGTGCCAGCAGCTTGGGGACTGCCAATGAGCAGTTCTTC	CASSLGTANEQFF
TRBV28	-	TRBD1	TRBJ1-1	TGTGCCAGCACCCCGGGACAGACTATGAACACTGAAGCTTTCTTT	CASTPGQTMNTEAFF
TRBV25-1	-	-	TRBJ1-1	TGTGCCAGCACCTTATCTGCGAACACTGAAGCTTTCTTT	CASTLSANTEAFF
TRBV7-9	-	-	TRBJ2-1	TGTGCCAGCAGCTTAGGGAGTTCTGAGCAGTTCTTC	CASSLGSSEQFF
TRBV15	-	TRBD2	TRBJ2-2	TGTGCCACCAGCAGTCCTCAAGGGACTAGCGGGAGGGCGGGCACCGGGGAGCTGTTTTTT	CATSSPQGTSGRAGTGELFF
TRBV3-1/TRBV3-2	-	TRBD1	TRBJ2-7	TGTGCCAGCAGCCCTACGGGGACAGTAATCCACGAGCAGTACTTC	CASSPTGTVIHEQYF
TRBV6-4	once	-	TRBJ2-1	TGTGCCAGCAGTGACTCCCCCCAACGGTACAATGAGCAGTTCTTC	CASSDSPQRYNEQFF
TRBV25-1	-	-	TRBJ1-6	TGTGCCAGCAGTGCCACATATTCCCTCCACTTT	CASSATYSLHF
TRBV5-1	-	-	TRBJ2-7	TGCGCCAGCAGCTCGACAGAATACGAGCAGTACTTC	CASSSTEYEQYF
TRBV5-1	-	-	TRBJ1-3	TGCGCCAGCAGCTTGGAGGGGAGTGGAAACACCATATATTTT	CASSLEGSGNTIYF
TRBV10-3	once	-	TRBJ1-2	TGTGCCATCAGTGAATCGGCAGGATCTTCGTCGGGTGGCTACACCTTC	CAISESAGSSSGGYTF
TRBV4-2	-	-	TRBJ1-6	-	CASSAWGPGSFHF
TRBV7-9	once	-	TRBJ1-2	TGTGCCAGCAGGTCCGGGGCCTCCGGCGGTAACTATGGCTACACCTTC	CASRSGASGGNYGYTF
TRBV18	once	-	TRBJ1-1	TGTGCCAGCTCACCTCAGGCCATGAACACTGAAGCTTTCTTT	CASSPQAMNTEAFF
TRBV5-1	-	TRBD2	TRBJ2-2	TGCGCCAGCAGCTTGAGCGGGAGGGGTGACGGGGAGCTGTTTTTT	CASSLSGRGDGELFF
TRBV5-5	-	-	TRBJ2-1	TGTGCCAGCAACTTAGGACCTCCCCCCAATGAGCAGTTCTTC	CASNLGPPPNEQFF
TRBV7-6	few	-	TRBJ2-1	TGTGCCAGCAGCCTCGGCTCCTACAATGAGCAGTTCTTC	CASSLGSYNEQFF
TRBV9	-	-	TRBJ1-3	TGTGCCAGCAGCGTAGGGACAGTTACCGGAAACACCATATATTTT	CASSVGTVTGNTIYF
TRBV30	-	-	TRBJ2-5	TGTGCCTGGAGTCTTTGGCGGGAAAATCAAGAGACCCAGTACTTC	CAWSLWRENQETQYF
TRBV6-7	-	-	TRBJ1-5	TGTGCCAGCAGTTACTCCCTCCTCAATCAGCCCCAGCATTTT	CASSYSLLNQPQHF
TRBV5-4	-	TRBD2	TRBJ2-1	TGTGCCAGCAGCTTACAAGCGGGAGTGGTCGGCCATGAGCAGTTCTTC	CASSLQAGVVGHEQFF
TRBV5-1	-	-	TRBJ1-1	TGCGCCAGCAGGGCTGGGACGGATCTGAACACTGAAGCTTTCTTT	CASRAGTDLNTEAFF
TRBV15	-	-	TRBJ1-2	TGTGCCACCAGCAGAGGGAAGGAAACGGGGTATGGCTACACCTTC	CATSRGKETGYGYTF
TRBV5-1	-	TRBD2	TRBJ2-7	TGCGCCAGCAGCCCGCTGACTAGCGGGAGTCTCTCCTACGAGCAGTACTTC	CASSPLTSGSLSYEQYF
TRBV28	-	TRBD2	TRBJ2-3	TGTGCCAGCAGTCCCTCTCAGCGGGGATACACAGATACGCAGTATTTT	CASSPSQRGYTDTQYF
TRBV7-9	-	-	TRBJ1-2	TGTGCCAGCAGCCCCGCAGTACAGAGCTATGGCTACACCTTC	CASSPAVQSYGYTF
TRBV6-2/TRBV6-3	-	TRBD1	TRBJ1-2	TGTGCCAGCAGTTCCCCGCCGGGACAGGACTATGGCTACACCTTC	CASSSPPGQDYGYTF
TRBV5-1	-	TRBD1	TRBJ2-7	TGCGCCAGCAGCCTCGGGACAGGGGGGACCTACGAGCAGTACTTC	CASSLGTGGTYEQYF
TRBV30	-	-	TRBJ1-2	TGTGCCTGGAGTCCCCCTGCGGGGGTATGGTATGGCTACACCTTC	CAWSPPAGVWYGYTF
TRBV4-2	-	-	TRBJ1-1	TGTGCCAGCAGCCGCGTAGTAGATGAAGCTTTCTTT	CASSRVVDEAFF
TRBV2	-	TRBD2	TRBJ2-1	TGTGCCAGCATCGGGGCGGGAGAGGGGTACAATGAGCAGTTCTTC	CASIGAGEGYNEQFF
TRBV2	-	-	TRBJ1-5	TGTGCCAGCAGTGAAAAGGGGTTTCCGGTGCCCCTCAATCAGCCCCAGCATTTT	CASSEKGFPVPLNQPQHF
TRBV7-8	-	-	TRBJ1-2	TGTGCCAGCAGCTTAGAGGCAGGGGCCGAGGGAAACTATGGCTACACCTTC	CASSLEAGAEGNYGYTF
TRBV10-2	-	TRBD2	TRBJ2-3	TGCGCCAGCAGTGATTCGGCGGGAGCGGGGACAGATACGCAGTATTTT	CASSDSAGAGTDTQYF
TRBV5-5	-	-	TRBJ2-1	TGTGCCAGCAGTTATAAGGGAGATGAGCAGTTCTTC	CASSYKGDEQFF
TRBV5-1	-	-	TRBJ2-6	TGCGCCAGCAGCTTGGTCCCCTCTGGGGCCAACGTCCTGACTTTC	CASSLVPSGANVLTF
TRBV5-8	-	-	TRBJ1-3	TGTGCCAGCAGCTTATCTTCTGGAAACACCATATATTTT	CASSLSSGNTIYF
TRBV28	-	TRBD1	TRBJ1-2	TGTGCCAGCAGATATGACAGGGTGACAGGTGGCTACACCTTC	CASRYDRVTGGYTF
TRBV10-3	-	-	TRBJ2-3	TGTGCCATCCGGGACTCCCAGGTGGATACGCAGTATTTT	CAIRDSQVDTQYF
TRBV19	-	-	TRBJ1-5	TGTGCCAGTAGTTTGAATAGCAATCAGCCCCAGCATTTT	CASSLNSNQPQHF
TRBV6-6	few	-	TRBJ1-1	TGTGCCAGCAGTAGGAGGAACACTGAAGCTTTCTTT	CASSRRNTEAFF
TRBV5-1	-	-	TRBJ1-1	TGCGCCAGCAGCGTCAGAGACTTGGGTGAAGCTTTCTTT	CASSVRDLGEAFF